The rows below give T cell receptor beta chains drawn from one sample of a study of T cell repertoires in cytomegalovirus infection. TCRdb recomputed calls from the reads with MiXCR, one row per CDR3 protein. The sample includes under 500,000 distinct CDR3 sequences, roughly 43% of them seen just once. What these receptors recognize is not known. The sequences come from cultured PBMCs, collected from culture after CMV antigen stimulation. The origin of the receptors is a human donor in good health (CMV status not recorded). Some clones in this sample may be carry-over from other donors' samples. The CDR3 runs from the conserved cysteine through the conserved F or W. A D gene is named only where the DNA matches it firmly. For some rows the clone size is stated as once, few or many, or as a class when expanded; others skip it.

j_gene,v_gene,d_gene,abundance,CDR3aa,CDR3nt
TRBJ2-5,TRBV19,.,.,CASSTNPTGLVTQYF,TGTGCCAGTAGTACGAATCCTACAGGGTTGGTGACCCAGTACTTC
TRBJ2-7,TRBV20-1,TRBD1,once,CSASRMTGGYEQYF,TGCAGTGCTAGTCGGATGACAGGGGGCTACGAGCAGTACTTC
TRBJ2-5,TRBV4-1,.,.,CASSFLADYPYQETQYF,TGCGCCAGCAGCTTCCTCGCGGACTACCCGTACCAAGAGACCCAGTACTTC
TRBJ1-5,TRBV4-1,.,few,CASSVRPGLGSNQPQHF,TGCGCCAGCAGCGTACGACCGGGACTCGGTAGCAATCAGCCCCAGCATTTT
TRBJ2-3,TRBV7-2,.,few,CASSLDLAWKYF,TGTGCCAGCAGCTTAGACCTAGCCTGGAAGTATTTT
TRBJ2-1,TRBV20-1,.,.,CSARGLIGDEQFF,TGCAGTGCTAGAGGCCTAATCGGCGATGAGCAGTTCTTC
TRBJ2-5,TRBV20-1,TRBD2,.,CSARARGRGLTQYF,TGCAGTGCTAGGGCCCGCGGGAGGGGGTTGACCCAGTACTTC
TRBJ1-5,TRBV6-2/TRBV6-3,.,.,CASSYNAGDLYSNQPQHF,TGTGCCAGCAGTTATAACGCAGGGGACTTATATAGCAATCAGCCCCAGCATTTT
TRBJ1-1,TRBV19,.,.,CASSYQGGSTEAFF,TGTGCCAGTTCTTATCAGGGAGGGTCCACTGAAGCTTTCTTT
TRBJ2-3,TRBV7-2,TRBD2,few,CASSGGAGGPSFADTQYF,TGTGCCAGCAGCGGGGGAGCGGGGGGGCCGAGTTTCGCAGATACGCAGTATTTT
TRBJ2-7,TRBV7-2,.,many,CASSLVAPSYEQYF,TGTGCCAGCAGCTTGGTGGCGCCCTCCTACGAGCAGTACTTC
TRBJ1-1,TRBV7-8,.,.,CASLGLDTEAFF,TGTGCCAGCCTCGGGTTGGACACTGAAGCTTTCTTT
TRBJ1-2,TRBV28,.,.,CASSFVRYGYTF,TGTGCCAGCAGTTTCGTCCGCTATGGCTACACCTTC
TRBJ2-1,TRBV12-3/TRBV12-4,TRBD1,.,CASSFFGQGSSYNEQFF,TGTGCCAGCAGTTTCTTCGGACAGGGCAGCTCCTACAATGAGCAGTTCTTC
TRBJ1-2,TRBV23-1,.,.,CASSGSLAGEVNGYTF,TGCGCCAGCAGTGGGTCCTTGGCGGGAGAAGTGAATGGCTACACCTTC
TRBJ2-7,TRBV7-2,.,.,CASSLARGPTFEQYF,TGTGCCAGCAGCTTAGCGAGGGGCCCCACTTTCGAGCAGTACTTC
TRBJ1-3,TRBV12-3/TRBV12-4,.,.,CASSPIGNTIYF,TGTGCCAGCAGCCCGATCGGAAACACCATATATTTT
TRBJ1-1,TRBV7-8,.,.,CATSREGSEAFF,TGTGCCACCAGTAGGGAAGGCTCTGAAGCTTTCTTT
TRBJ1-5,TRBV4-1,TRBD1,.,CASSQWDSDYSNQPQHF,TGCGCCAGCAGCCAATGGGACAGTGATTATAGCAATCAGCCCCAGCATTTT
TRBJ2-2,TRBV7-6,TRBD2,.,CACGLAGGPNTGELFF,TGTGCCTGTGGACTAGCGGGGGGGCCGAACACCGGGGAGCTGTTTTTT
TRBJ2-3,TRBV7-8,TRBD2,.,CASSRDGLAGTDTQYF,TGTGCCAGCAGCCGCGACGGACTAGCGGGGACAGATACGCAGTATTTT
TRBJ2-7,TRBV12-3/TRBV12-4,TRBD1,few,CASPDPGQEDNEQYF,TGTGCCAGCCCGGACCCGGGACAGGAGGACAACGAGCAGTACTTC
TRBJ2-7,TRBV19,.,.,CASQVGYGYEQYF,TGTGCCAGTCAGGTAGGATATGGCTACGAGCAGTACTTC
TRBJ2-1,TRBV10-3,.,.,CAIRPRGYEQFF,TGTGCCATCAGGCCTCGAGGATATGAGCAGTTCTTC
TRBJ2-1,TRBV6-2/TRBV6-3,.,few,CASSFAGYNEQFF,TGTGCCAGCAGTTTTGCTGGATACAATGAGCAGTTCTTC
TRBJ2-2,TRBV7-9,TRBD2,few,CASSLSGGAPGELFF,TGTGCCAGCAGCTTAAGCGGGGGGGCGCCCGGGGAGCTGTTTTTT
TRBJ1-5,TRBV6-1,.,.,CASVRGNQPQHF,TGTGCCAGCGTGAGGGGTAATCAGCCCCAGCATTTT
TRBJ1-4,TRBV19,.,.,CASHPGYTNEKLFF,TGTGCCAGCCACCCGGGGTACACTAATGAAAAACTGTTTTTT
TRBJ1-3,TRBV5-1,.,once,CASMSGTSGNTIYF,TGCGCCAGCATGTCGGGGACCTCTGGAAACACCATATATTTT
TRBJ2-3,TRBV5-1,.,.,CASSLEDADTQYF,TGCGCCAGCAGCTTGGAAGATGCAGATACGCAGTATTTT
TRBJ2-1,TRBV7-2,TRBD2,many,CASSSGTSAYNEQFF,TGTGCCAGCAGCTCCGGGACTAGCGCCTACAATGAGCAGTTCTTC
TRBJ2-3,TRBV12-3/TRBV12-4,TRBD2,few,CASSFFQASGATDTQYF,TGTGCCAGCAGTTTTTTTCAGGCTAGCGGGGCCACAGATACGCAGTATTTT
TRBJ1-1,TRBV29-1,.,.,CSVVTVNTEAFF,TGCAGCGTTGTAACGGTGAACACTGAAGCTTTCTTT
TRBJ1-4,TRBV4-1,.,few,CASSLIGPSVNEKLFF,TGCGCCAGCAGCCTCATTGGGCCCTCGGTAAACGAAAAACTGTTTTTT
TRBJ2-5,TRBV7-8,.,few,CASSLVLQETQYF,TGTGCCAGCAGCTTGGTCCTCCAAGAGACCCAGTACTTC
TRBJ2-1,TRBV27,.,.,CASSPMSSYNEQFF,TGTGCCAGCAGTCCGATGAGCTCCTACAATGAGCAGTTCTTC
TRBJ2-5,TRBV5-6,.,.,CASSHVGLPETQYF,TGTGCCAGCAGCCACGTTGGGCTTCCCGAGACCCAGTACTTC
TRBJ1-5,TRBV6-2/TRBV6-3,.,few,CASSYATWSNQPQHF,TGTGCCAGCAGTTACGCGACATGGAGCAATCAGCCCCAGCATTTT